Below are 2 T cell receptor beta chains sequenced from a single sample in a study of OX40 agonist ivuxolimab in advanced cancers. Only in-frame clones appear in the TCRdb table, and some are missing; sequencing was by immunoSEQ multiplex PCR. The sample has 55,000 to 90,000 clones, around 80% seen once. Here the sequenced sample was CD4+ or CD8+ T cells sorted from blood, taken in a trial of the OX40 agonist ivuxolimab. These receptors originate from an adult with an advanced solid tumor such as melanoma, head and neck, liver or kidney cancer.

This clone has a single count. The chain carries TRBV28 and TRBJ2-3; D is uncertain. CDR3 length: 14 amino acids. Per the germline V gene, CDR1 is MDHEN and CDR2 is SYDVKM. Trimming removed 2 bases at V and 2 bases at J, with 8 bases between. The CDR3 DNA sequence: TGTGCCAGCAGTTTACCTTCTGCCACAGATACGCAGTATTTT. Its protein product is CASSLPSATDTQYF.

There are a few counts of this clone. The rearrangement links TRBV30 to TRBJ1-2; TRBD1 aligns across 8 bases. Trimming removed 1 base from V and 8 bases from J; junction bases left unmatched: 15. Germline lookup yields CDR1 GTSNPN and CDR2 SVGIG (reference sequence). This CDR3 spans 16 amino acids. As DNA, the CDR3 is TGTGCCTGGAGTGCCTCAGCGCGGCAGGGGGCTGGAGGCTACACCTTC. This translates into CAWSASARQGAGGYTF.